The 28 T cell receptor beta chains presented below share a single source sample, sequenced in a study of beta chain features in type 1 diabetes. Which antigens these TCRs recognize remains unknown. The study reverse transcribed the entire isolated RNA, so it sequenced expressed TCRB transcripts. Repertoires were generated with immunoSEQ multiplex PCR, while TCRdb's copy carries only in-frame clones and drops some. The sample has under 350,000 clones, 24% seen once; the top ten hold around 0.012%. Notes on the study in general: Type 1 diabetes patients had moderately but significantly shorter TCRB CDR3s in all four CD4+ subsets.

Sequencing was carried out using naive CD4+ T cells from blood. Receptors were obtained from a woman aged 30 to 39 with type 1 diabetes.

This clone was observed a few times. The chain employs TRBV7-2 and TRBJ2-5, with 7 bases fitting TRBD2. The ends lost 1 base at V and 2 bases at J; junction bases unmatched: 4. CDR1 and CDR2 from the germline V gene are SGHTA and FQGNSA. This CDR3 region has 15 residues. The CDR3 bases are TGTGCCAGCAGCTTAGTTCGCGGGAGTCAAGAGACCCAGTACTTC. Protein product: CASSLVRGSQETQYF.

This CDR3 is CASSPGQGNAGYTF. In DNA, the CDR3 is TGTGCCAGCAGCCCCGGACAGGGAAATGCTGGCTACACCTTC. The V and J genes are TRBV5-6 and TRBJ1-2, with TRBD1 matching over 8 bases. This CDR3 is 14 amino acids long. The V segment lost 4 bases and the J segment 7 bases; nucleotides outside the gene matches: 9. Germline loops: CDR1 SGHDT, CDR2 YYEEEE.

The chain has TRBV18 and TRBJ2-1; 12 nucleotides agree with TRBD2. Germline CDR1 is KGHSH and CDR2 is LQKENI. The CDR3 has 21 residues. V was pared by 3 bases and J by 0 bases, with 15 bases of the junction left unmatched. CDR3 sequence reads: CASSPHDHGTSGFSSYNEQFF. In DNA, the CDR3 is TGTGCCAGCTCACCTCACGACCACGGGACTAGCGGGTTTAGCTCCTACAATGAGCAGTTCTTC.

There are a few counts of this clone. V usage is TRBV10-3 and J usage is TRBJ2-5; 11 bases fit TRBD1. From germline, CDR1 is ENHRY and CDR2 SYGVKD. Losses at the gene ends were 10 bases for V and 1 base for J; bases not matched to a gene: 8. CDR3 size: 15 residues. The CDR3 nucleotides read TGTGCCAGCGGACAGGGGGCGGGAGGCCAAGAGACCCAGTACTTC. Its translation is CASGQGAGGQETQYF.

This chain joins TRBV29-1 and TRBJ2-7; 9 bases fit TRBD1. The CDR3 loop spans 14 amino acids. From germline, CDR1 is SQVTM and CDR2 ANQGSEA. V gave up 6 bases and J gave up 5 bases; unmatched junction bases: 11. The CDR3 loop is CSVEAGRQGDEQYF. The CDR3 DNA reads TGCAGCGTCGAGGCGGGTAGACAGGGGGACGAGCAGTACTTC.

This clone was counted between two and nine times. The gene calls are TRBV19 and TRBJ2-1, with 7 bases fitting TRBD2. This CDR3 has 14 residues. The trim removed 5 bases at V and 9 bases at J, leaving 10 bases unmatched. CDR1 is LNHDA and CDR2 is SQIVND in the germline V gene (reference sequence). CDR3 region: CASSSERGGPEQFF. The CDR3 DNA reads as TGTGCCAGTAGTTCCGAGCGGGGTGGGCCTGAGCAGTTCTTC.

The table lists this clone with a few counts. The rearrangement uses TRBV30 and TRBJ2-4; TRBD2 might be the D (6 bases). This CDR3 is 13 amino acids long. Trimming took off 3 bases at V and 4 bases at J, with 10 bases between the two ends. CDR1 is GTSNPN, CDR2 SVGIG, per germline (reference sequence). DNA of the CDR3: TGTGCCTGGAGCTCGGGAGCTAAAAACATTCAGTACTTC. This translates into CAWSSGAKNIQYF.

The J gene is TRBJ1-5, the V gene TRBV19; D might be TRBD1 (5 bases). CDR1 is LNHDA, CDR2 SQIVND, per germline (reference sequence). V gave up 9 bases and J gave up 0 bases, with 15 bases separating them. The CDR3 extends over 15 amino acids. The CDR3 reads CASDGWGPSNQPQHF. In DNA, the CDR3 is TGTGCCAGCGACGGTTGGGGCCCTAGCAATCAGCCCCAGCATTTT.

In this sample, this clone turned up a few times. The chain employs TRBV7-9 and TRBJ1-2; D gene ambiguous. The CDR3 totals 15 residues. Between the trimmed V and J ends, which lost 5 bases and 0 bases, there was a span of 13 bases. The V gene's germline CDR1 is SEHNR and CDR2 FQNEAQ (reference sequence). The CDR3, as DNA: TGTGCCAGCAGCCCGCGGGGAAGCTCTAACTATGGCTACACCTTC. Its translation is CASSPRGSSNYGYTF.

This clone was detected only a few times. The genes are TRBV5-4 and TRBJ2-1; D may be TRBD2 (6 bases). This CDR3 spans 15 amino acids. CDR1 and CDR2 from the germline V gene are SGHNT and YYREEE (reference sequence). V was pared by 5 bases and J by 1 base, with 13 bases between. The CDR3 here is CASRKEEGSYNEQFF. The CDR3 DNA reads as TGTGCCAGCAGAAAGGAGGAGGGGTCCTACAATGAGCAGTTCTTC.

The rearrangement uses TRBV2 and TRBJ1-5; D might be TRBD1 (5 bases). V lost 6 bases and J 4 bases, leaving 13 bases between the germline ends. Germline V gene sequence: CDR1 SNHLY, CDR2 FYNNEI. The CDR3 sequence is 14 residues long. As DNA, the CDR3 is TGTGCCAGCAGAGTTAGGGGTGGGAATCAGCCCCAGCATTTT. Its translation is CASRVRGGNQPQHF.

This chain uses TRBV30 with TRBJ1-5; possible D gene TRBD1, 5 bases. The V end was cut by 0 bases, the J end by 4 bases, with 7 bases between. The CDR3 is made up of 13 amino acids. Germline values: CDR1 GTSNPN, CDR2 SVGIG (reference sequence). The CDR3 region is CAWSVQVNQPQHF. The CDR3 DNA sequence: TGTGCCTGGAGTGTACAGGTTAATCAGCCCCAGCATTTT. The full variable domain, in which reference TRBV30 and TRBJ1-5 provide the parts outside the CDR3, is SQTIHQWPATLVQPVGSPLSLECTVEGTSNPNLYWYRQAAGRGLQLLFYSVGIGQISSEVPQNLSASRPQDRQFILSSKKLLLSDSGFYLCAWSVQVNQPQHFGDGTRLSIL.

The rearrangement joins TRBV30 to TRBJ1-1, with D uncertain. Germline CDR1 and CDR2: GTSNPN and SVGIG (reference sequence). V was shortened by 1 base and J by 7 bases, with 4 bases between the two germline ends. The CDR3 runs to 10 residues. This CDR3 is CAWSGSEAFF. As DNA, the CDR3 is TGTGCCTGGAGTGGGAGTGAAGCTTTCTTT.

The rearrangement uses TRBV29-1 and TRBJ1-2, with 8 bases identical to TRBD1. V gave up 6 bases and J gave up 4 bases; unmatched junction bases: 7. The CDR3 extends over 13 amino acids. Germline loops: CDR1 SQVTM, CDR2 ANQGSEA. In DNA form, the CDR3 reads TGCAGCGTAGTACAGGGGGTAGGCTATGGCTACACCTTC. This gives the protein CSVVQGVGYGYTF.

The chain employs TRBV28 and TRBJ1-1; D remains ambiguous. V dropped 5 bases and J dropped 3 bases, with 10 bases sitting between them. The CDR3 has 13 amino acids. Per germline, CDR1 MDHEN and CDR2 SYDVKM. The CDR3 nucleotides read TGTGCCAGCAGTAGGAGGGTCGACACTGAAGCTTTCTTT. Translation gives CASSRRVDTEAFF.

In its sample, this clone was seen a few times. J is TRBJ2-7 and V is TRBV9; TRBD2 agrees at 8 bases. J was trimmed by 3 bases and V by 4 bases; bases with no gene match: 6. The CDR3 length is 14 residues. In germline, CDR1 is SGDLS, CDR2 YYNGEE. CDR3 residues: CASSTGLENYEQYF. The CDR3 nucleotides are TGTGCCAGCAGCACGGGACTAGAGAACTACGAGCAGTACTTC.

This clone has only a few counts. The chain is built from TRBV11-2 and TRBJ2-4, with no clear D. The germline V and J ends were trimmed by 7 bases and 5 bases, with 6 bases remaining between them. CDR3 length: 11 residues. The germline gives CDR1 SGHAT, CDR2 FQNNGV. The CDR3 DNA follows: TGTGCCAGCACCCTACAAAACATTCAGTACTTC. Protein sequence: CASTLQNIQYF. Together with reference TRBV11-2 and TRBJ2-4, the CDR3 gives the full variable domain: EAGVAQSPRYKIIEKRQSVAFWCNPISGHATLYWYQQILGQGPKLLIQFQNNGVVDDSQLPKDRFSAERLKGVDSTLKIQPAKLEDSAVYLCASTLQNIQYFGAGTRLSVL.

The V call is TRBV7-9, the J call TRBJ1-2; 8 bases map to TRBD1. Germline V CDR1 and CDR2: SEHNR, FQNEAQ (reference sequence). The CDR3 totals 15 residues. V lost 1 base to trimming and J lost 6 bases; unmatched junction nucleotides: 7. CDR3 residues: CASSLVGDRGDGYTF. The CDR3 DNA follows: TGTGCCAGCAGCTTAGTTGGAGACAGGGGTGATGGCTACACCTTC.

As DNA, the CDR3 is TGTGCCACCAAACTCTCTGGGGCCAACGTCCTGACTTTC. It encodes CATKLSGANVLTF. The V gene is TRBV6-5, the J gene TRBJ2-6, with D unresolved. Trimming stripped 10 bases from V and 0 bases from J, with 7 bases between. CDR3 size: 13 residues. Germline CDR1 is MNHEY and CDR2 is SVGAGI.

A few counts support this clone. The gene calls are TRBV7-9 and TRBJ1-1, with D unclear. The CDR3 has 12 amino acids. The ends were cut back, 1 base at V and 10 bases at J, with 10 bases in the middle. Germline V CDR1 and CDR2: SEHNR, FQNEAQ (reference sequence). CDR3 protein: CASSLDSTGAFF. CDR3 nucleotides: TGTGCCAGCAGCTTAGACTCAACGGGAGCTTTCTTT.

The chain combines TRBV14 with TRBJ1-2; D may be TRBD1 (5 bases). Germline V gene lookup returns CDR1 SGHDN and CDR2 FVKESK. This CDR3 comprises 15 residues. V dropped 3 bases and J dropped 6 bases, with 17 bases sitting between them. CDR3 sequence reads: CASSHTTDTRHGYTF. The DNA of the CDR3 is TGTGCCAGCAGCCACACAACGGACACACGACATGGCTACACCTTC.

V gene TRBV30 combines with J gene TRBJ1-3; 7 positions agree with TRBD1. J gave up 8 bases and V 0 bases, and 13 bases lay outside the gene matches. The CDR3 totals 16 residues. Germline CDR1 and CDR2: GTSNPN and SVGIG (reference sequence). In DNA, the CDR3 is TGTGCCTGGAGTGTACGTCAGGGGAACAGGGGAGACACCATATATTTT. It yields the protein CAWSVRQGNRGDTIYF.

The J gene is TRBJ2-5, the V gene TRBV5-1; 10 bases agree with TRBD2. J gave up 2 bases and V 4 bases, and 8 bases lay outside the gene matches. Germline V gene lookup returns CDR1 SGHRS and CDR2 YFSETQ. This CDR3 has 16 amino acids. In nucleotides, the CDR3 is TGCGCCAGCAGCGGTGGCGGGACTAGCGTACAAGAGACCCAGTACTTC. Its translation: CASSGGGTSVQETQYF.

This clone has just a few counts. This sequence joins TRBV2 and TRBJ2-7, with 8 bases identical to TRBD1. The J segment lost 7 bases and the V segment lost 5 bases, leaving 7 bases of the junction unmatched. This CDR3 comprises 13 residues. Germline V gives CDR1 SNHLY, CDR2 FYNNEI. The CDR3 is CASSLDRGREQYF. CDR3 sequence (DNA): TGTGCCAGCAGTCTCGACAGGGGTCGGGAGCAGTACTTC.

The rearrangement links TRBV19 to TRBJ1-4, with 10 bases matching TRBD1. The CDR3 contains 14 residues. Germline V CDR1 and CDR2: LNHDA, SQIVND (reference sequence). V shed 4 bases and J 8 bases; nucleotides not matched to a gene: 4. The CDR3 loop reads CASSTGQGVEKLFF. The CDR3 DNA is TGTGCCAGTAGTACCGGACAGGGGGTAGAAAAACTGTTTTTT.

The table lists this clone with a few counts. The rearrangement joins TRBV27 to TRBJ2-7; D perhaps matches TRBD1 (5 bases). The germline V gene encodes CDR1 MNHEY and CDR2 SMNVEV (reference sequence). Trimming removed 2 bases from V and 5 bases from J, with 13 bases in between. The CDR3 length is 14 residues. The CDR3 protein is CASSLKHGHDEQYF. The CDR3 nucleotides read TGTGCCAGCAGTTTAAAACACGGACACGACGAGCAGTACTTC.

This clone was counted between two and nine times. V is TRBV30 and J is TRBJ1-3; TRBD1 aligns across 9 bases. Trimming took 0 bases from V and 7 from J; bases not matched to a gene: 1. This CDR3 has 13 residues. Germline CDR1 GTSNPN, CDR2 SVGIG (reference sequence). In nucleotides, the CDR3 is TGTGCCTGGAGTGTACAGGGGGCGAACACCATATATTTT. It translates to CAWSVQGANTIYF. The full variable domain, completed using reference TRBV30 and TRBJ1-3, is SQTIHQWPATLVQPVGSPLSLECTVEGTSNPNLYWYRQAAGRGLQLLFYSVGIGQISSEVPQNLSASRPQDRQFILSSKKLLLSDSGFYLCAWSVQGANTIYFGEGSWLTVV.

This clone has more than one count but fewer than ten. The chain employs TRBV28 and TRBJ2-1; D possibly corresponds to TRBD2 (6 bases). This CDR3 is built from 15 residues. V was cut by 6 bases and J by 6 bases, with 18 bases left in between. Germline CDR1 and CDR2: MDHEN and SYDVKM. CDR3 sequence reads: CASSQTSLGRNEQFF. The CDR3 DNA sequence: TGTGCCAGCAGCCAAACTAGCTTAGGACGCAATGAGCAGTTCTTC.